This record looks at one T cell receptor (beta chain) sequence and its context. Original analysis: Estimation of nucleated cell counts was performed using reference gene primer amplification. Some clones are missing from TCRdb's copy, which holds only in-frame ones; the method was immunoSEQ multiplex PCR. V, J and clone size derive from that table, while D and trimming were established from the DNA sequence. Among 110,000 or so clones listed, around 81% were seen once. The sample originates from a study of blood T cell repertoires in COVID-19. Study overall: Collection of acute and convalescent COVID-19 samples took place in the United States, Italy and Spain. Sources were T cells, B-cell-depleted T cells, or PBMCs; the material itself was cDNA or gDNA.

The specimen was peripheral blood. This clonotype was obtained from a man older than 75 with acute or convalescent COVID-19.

CDR3 in amino acids: CASSLSAGTNTGELFF. In nucleotides, the CDR3 is TGTGCCAGCAGCTTATCAGCGGGGACTAACACCGGGGAGCTGTTTTTT. V usage is TRBV5-4 and J usage is TRBJ2-2; 7 bases fit TRBD2. V dropped 2 bases and J dropped 2; count of bases not matched to a gene: 6. This CDR3 is 16 amino acids long. From germline, CDR1 is SGHNT and CDR2 YYREEE (reference sequence).